This record looks at one TCR beta chain sequence and its context. The table came from immunoSEQ multiplex PCR; TCRdb's copy has only in-frame clones and leaves some out. The table records about 76,000 clones, 85% to 95% of them present only once. Trimming took 9 bases from V and 5 from J; bases not matched to a gene: 9. CDR1 is LNHDA and CDR2 is SQIVND in the germline V gene (reference sequence). The CDR3 consists of 13 residues. Only cases whose brain tissue showed the highest T cell transcript signatures were sequenced. Pre-surgery treatment included at least one anti-epileptic drug. This specimen belongs to a study of brain T cells in children with intractable seizures.

The sequencing used peripheral blood, collected at surgery. The genes are TRBV19 and TRBJ1-1; 7 nucleotides align to TRBD1. The origin of this receptor is a boy less than two years old with tuberous sclerosis and intractable seizures. The CDR3 DNA reads TGTGCCAGCCAGACAGGGAGGATGACTGAAGCTTTCTTT. This encodes CASQTGRMTEAFF.